The 25 T cell receptor beta chains below come from one sample, sequenced in a study of blood T cell repertoires in COVID-19. Assay used: immunoSEQ multiplex PCR; TCRdb lists only in-frame clones, some missing. The sample carries 200,000 to 250,000 clones, around 90% recorded once. The specimen sequenced was PBMCs or T cells enriched from blood (not recorded which). These receptors came from a woman in her thirties with acute COVID-19.

The chain carries TRBV28 and TRBJ2-4, with a tentative D call TRBD1 (6 bases). The CDR3 length is 14 residues. The V gene lost 6 bases and the J gene lost 2 bases, with 11 bases spanning the gap. Germline V lookup: CDR1 MDHEN, CDR2 SYDVKM. The CDR3 nucleotides read TGTGCCAGCAGCCCCGGACAGTCCAAAAACATTCAGTACTTC. Translation gives CASSPGQSKNIQYF.

V gene TRBV7-2 combines with J gene TRBJ2-6; a weak D match, TRBD2 (6 bases). The V and J ends lost 2 bases and 2 bases respectively, with 10 bases between them. This CDR3 comprises 16 residues. In germline, CDR1 is SGHTA, CDR2 FQGNSA. The CDR3 region has the DNA TGTGCCAGCAGCTTATATGGGGGGACTGGGGCCAACGTCCTGACTTTC. Encoded protein: CASSLYGGTGANVLTF.

V is TRBV19 and J is TRBJ2-1, with TRBD1 matching 9 bases. V lost 8 bases to trimming and J lost 6 bases; unmatched junction nucleotides: 14. Germline V gene sequence: CDR1 LNHDA, CDR2 SQIVND (reference sequence). CDR3 length: 16 amino acids. The DNA of the CDR3 is TGTGCCAGTCGCGACAGGGGACAGGGAGACGGCAATGAGCAGTTCTTC. Its translation is CASRDRGQGDGNEQFF.

The V gene is TRBV7-9, the J gene TRBJ2-4, with TRBD2 matching over 14 bases. Trimming at V came to 4 bases and at J to 7 bases, leaving 12 bases not matched to a gene. In germline, CDR1 is SEHNR, CDR2 FQNEAQ (reference sequence). The CDR3 sequence is 18 residues long. The DNA for the CDR3 is TGTGCCAGCAGCTCAGGGACTAGCGGGGGTGAAACTCGGAACATTCAGTACTTC. Residues: CASSSGTSGGETRNIQYF. Together with reference TRBV7-9 and TRBJ2-4, the CDR3 gives the full variable domain: DTGVSQNPRHKITKRGQNVTFRCDPISEHNRLYWYRQTLGQGPEFLTYFQNEAQLEKSRLLSDRFSAERPKGSFSTLEIQRTEQGDSAMYLCASSSGTSGGETRNIQYFGAGTRLSVL.

The CDR3 DNA reads TGTGCCAGCAGTAACCCGGGACAGGGCGGCTATGGCTACACCTTC. This translates into CASSNPGQGGYGYTF. The chain uses TRBV6-5 and TRBJ1-2; 9 bases are shared with TRBD1. The junction had 8 bases not matched to a gene; V was cut back by 5 bases and J by 4 bases. CDR1 MNHEY and CDR2 SVGAGI come from the germline V gene. The CDR3 runs to 15 residues.

The V call is TRBV4-2, the J call TRBJ1-3; 7 bases fit TRBD1. Germline V gives CDR1 LGHNA, CDR2 YNFKEQ. V lost 4 bases, J lost 0 bases, and 3 bases stayed unmatched. This CDR3 has 15 residues. The CDR3: CASSPGQPSGNTIYF. The CDR3 nucleotides are TGTGCCAGCAGCCCGGGACAGCCCTCTGGAAACACCATATATTTT.

V usage is TRBV24-1 and J usage is TRBJ2-2; 16 nucleotides match TRBD2. V was pared by 4 bases and J by 3 bases, with 1 base of the junction left unmatched. Germline lookup yields CDR1 KGHDR and CDR2 SFDVKD. The CDR3 length is 17 residues. CDR3 nucleotides: TGTGCCACCAGTGAGGGGACTAGCGGGGGGGACACCGGGGAGCTGTTTTTT. Translation: CATSEGTSGGDTGELFF.

This chain uses TRBV19 with TRBJ2-2; a possible D gene is TRBD2 (7 bases). Trimming pared 5 bases from V and 2 bases from J, leaving 9 bases between. CDR3 length: 14 amino acids. Germline CDR1 and CDR2: LNHDA and SQIVND (reference sequence). The CDR3: CASSRGANTGELFF. The CDR3 nucleotides read TGTGCCAGTAGTCGGGGGGCCAACACCGGGGAGCTGTTTTTT.

V is TRBV6-1 and J is TRBJ1-6, with D perhaps matching TRBD1 (6 bases). The ends were cut back, 4 bases at V and 5 bases at J, with 15 bases in the middle. This CDR3 is built from 16 residues. Germline V gives CDR1 MNHNS, CDR2 SASEGT. The CDR3 is CASSVHRDLHNSPLHF. As DNA, the CDR3 is TGTGCCAGCAGTGTCCACAGGGATCTGCATAATTCACCCCTCCACTTT.

The V call is TRBV12-3 or TRBV12-4, the J call TRBJ1-1; 8 nucleotides line up with TRBD1. V trimming: 5 bases; J trimming: 7 bases; junction bases outside the gene matches: 6. The CDR3 runs 13 residues. Written as DNA, the CDR3 is TGTGCCAGCAGTACAGGGGGTAATTTTGAAGCTTTCTTT. Translated, it gives CASSTGGNFEAFF.

Comments on this clone: A read error is possible here, since a much larger clone lies one base away. The chain employs TRBV27 and TRBJ1-2; D is unresolved. This CDR3 contains 12 residues. The V gene lost 5 bases and the J gene lost 3 bases, with 7 bases spanning the gap. Per the germline V gene, CDR1 is MNHEY and CDR2 is SMNVEV (reference sequence). CDR3 coding DNA: TGTGCCAGCAGTGACGGGGACTATGGCTACACCTTC. It specifies CASSDGDYGYTF.

This clone has a single count. The rearrangement joins TRBV19 to TRBJ2-7, with TRBD1 identical over 8 bases. The trim removed 4 bases at V and 7 bases at J, leaving 9 bases unmatched. Germline assignment: CDR1 LNHDA and CDR2 SQIVND (reference sequence). The CDR3 is 14 amino acids. The CDR3 DNA follows: TGTGCCAGTAGTACGAGACAGGGGCTTGGAGAGCAGTACTTC. The encoded protein is CASSTRQGLGEQYF.

This clone was seen once. The chain carries TRBV6-6 and TRBJ2-5; 10 bases align to TRBD2. Trimming cost V 6 bases and J 4 bases; bases outside gene matches: 11. Germline CDR1 is MNHNY and CDR2 is SVGAGI (reference sequence). This CDR3 spans 16 amino acids. CDR3 loop: CASRKLLAGVSETQYF. CDR3 nucleotides: TGTGCCAGCAGAAAGCTGCTAGCGGGAGTGTCAGAGACCCAGTACTTC.

V usage is TRBV7-2 and J usage is TRBJ1-3; perhaps TRBD1 as D (6 bases). Germline loops: CDR1 SGHTA, CDR2 FQGNSA. V lost 5 bases and J 2 bases, leaving 16 bases between the germline ends. This CDR3 spans 16 amino acids. The CDR3 DNA follows: TGTGCCAGCAGCCCGCGAACAGGGAAGCCTGGAAACACCATATATTTT. It is translated as CASSPRTGKPGNTIYF.

The chain uses TRBV3-1 (or the pseudogene TRBV3-2) and TRBJ2-1; 8 bases line up with TRBD2. From germline, CDR1 is LGHDT and CDR2 YNNKEL (reference sequence). Unmatched junction bases numbered 6, after V lost 4 bases and J lost 4 bases. The length of the CDR3 is 15 residues. CDR3 sequence reads: CASSPLAGTYNEQFF. The CDR3 region has the DNA TGTGCCAGCAGCCCCTTAGCGGGGACTTACAATGAGCAGTTCTTC.

The chain combines TRBV2 with TRBJ2-3; a possible D gene is TRBD2 (5 bases). CDR1 is SNHLY, CDR2 FYNNEI, per germline. The V end lost 1 base, the J end lost 6 bases, and 5 bases lay between the germline ends. The CDR3 is 12 amino acids. The CDR3: CASSEGGDTQYF. CDR3 in DNA: TGTGCCAGCAGTGAAGGCGGGGATACGCAGTATTTT.

V gene TRBV6-5 combines with J gene TRBJ1-4; 7 nucleotides line up with TRBD1. Per germline, CDR1 MNHEY and CDR2 SVGAGI. CDR3 length: 16 amino acids. Trimming took 0 bases from V and 12 from J; bases not matched to a gene: 13. The CDR3 DNA follows: TGTGCCAGCAGTTACTCGAGCAGGGGGTTCGCTTGGGAACTGTTTTTT. It translates to CASSYSSRGFAWELFF.

The chain links TRBV3-1 (or the pseudogene TRBV3-2) to TRBJ2-1, with no clear D. The ends were cut back, 0 bases at V and 6 bases at J, with 9 bases in the middle. Germline-derived CDR1 and CDR2 are LGHDT and YNNKEL (reference sequence). This CDR3 is built from 14 residues. CDR3 sequence reads: CASSQDVSSNEQFF. The CDR3 region has the DNA TGTGCCAGCAGCCAAGATGTTTCCAGCAATGAGCAGTTCTTC.

The V call is TRBV7-9, the J call TRBJ1-1; TRBD1 might be the D (5 bases). The CDR3 spans 14 residues. Germline V gene data show CDR1 as SEHNR and CDR2 as FQNEAQ (reference sequence). The ends were cut back, 5 bases at V and 0 bases at J, with 10 bases in the middle. CDR3 in DNA: TGTGCCAGCAGCATGGACATATTGAACACTGAAGCTTTCTTT. This translates into CASSMDILNTEAFF.

J is TRBJ2-1 and V is TRBV27; TRBD2 aligns across 15 bases. After removal of 4 bases from V and 2 bases from J, the junction contained 6 bases not matched to a gene. The CDR3 contains 18 residues. CDR1 is MNHEY and CDR2 is SMNVEV in the germline V gene (reference sequence). In DNA, the CDR3 is TGTGCCAGCAGTTCCGGACTAGCGGGGGGGCCTCCCTACAATGAGCAGTTCTTC. Translation: CASSSGLAGGPPYNEQFF.

This rearrangement joins TRBV6-2 or TRBV6-3 to TRBJ1-2, with 7 bases aligning to TRBD1. J was trimmed by 5 bases and V by 2 bases; bases with no gene match: 5. CDR3 size: 14 residues. Germline V lookup: CDR1 MNHEY, CDR2 SVGEGT. In nucleotides, the CDR3 is TGTGCCAGCAGTTACGACAGGGTTGGGTATGGCTACACCTTC. This translates into CASSYDRVGYGYTF.

The rearrangement joins TRBV7-9 to TRBJ1-5; a possible D gene is TRBD1 (5 bases). V was shortened by 5 bases and J by 0 bases, with 20 bases between the two germline ends. This CDR3 has 18 residues. Germline CDR1 is SEHNR and CDR2 is FQNEAQ (reference sequence). The CDR3, as DNA: TGTGCCAGCAGCCACCCGGACGGGCAGGGATCTAGCAATCAGCCCCAGCATTTT. Protein product: CASSHPDGQGSSNQPQHF.

The rearrangement uses TRBV10-3 and TRBJ1-1; D ambiguous. The germline V and J ends were trimmed by 10 bases and 1 base, with 13 bases remaining between them. This CDR3 is built from 13 residues. Germline V gives CDR1 ENHRY, CDR2 SYGVKD. CDR3 loop: CATLLQKNTEAFF. CDR3 coding DNA: TGTGCCACACTACTCCAGAAGAACACTGAAGCTTTCTTT.

This sequence joins TRBV5-4 and TRBJ2-5; D is perhaps TRBD1 (5 bases). The ends were cut back, 4 bases at V and 5 bases at J, with 21 bases in the middle. CDR1 SGHNT and CDR2 YYREEE come from the germline V gene (reference sequence). The length of the CDR3 is 16 residues. CDR3 nucleotides: TGTGCCAGCAGCGTCAGCTGGGGCCAAACCAGGGAGACCCAGTACTTC. Protein: CASSVSWGQTRETQYF.

V and J are TRBV5-6 and TRBJ1-5, with 8 bases that match TRBD1. Trimming removed 4 bases from V and 2 bases from J; junction bases left unmatched: 14. Germline V gives CDR1 SGHDT, CDR2 YYEEEE. The CDR3 loop spans 18 amino acids. CDR3 sequence: CASSDPRDRRRGNQPQHF. The CDR3, as DNA: TGTGCCAGCAGCGACCCCCGGGACAGGCGACGGGGCAATCAGCCCCAGCATTTT.